The 4 T cell receptor beta chains listed next were all sequenced from one sample in a study of breast tumors, draining lymph nodes, adjacent tissues. The lymph nodes were axillary draining lymph nodes from breast cancer patients. Using its own MiXCR run on the multiplex PCR reads, TCRdb lists one record per CDR3 protein. The sample yields approximately 210,000 distinct CDR3 sequences, about 34% seen once. The sample was axillary lymph node tissue. The receptors shown here come from a female donor with breast cancer. Some clones in this sample may be carry-over from other donors' samples.

This clonotype was seen ten or more times. V is TRBV5-4 and J is TRBJ2-7; perhaps TRBD2 as D (6 bases). V was pared by 3 bases and J by 6 bases, with 13 bases between. CDR1 and CDR2 (germline): SGHNT, YYREEE (reference sequence). The CDR3 has 13 residues. CDR3 sequence reads: CASSYGTSGEQYF. CDR3 in DNA: TGTGCCAGCAGCTACGGGACTTCAGGCGAGCAGTACTTC.

The chain employs TRBV12-5 and TRBJ1-3; no definite D call. The CDR3 totals 11 residues. Germline values: CDR1 LGHNT, CDR2 FRNRAP. Deletions cut 1 base from V and 7 bases from J, with 2 bases between. CDR3: CASGLGNTIYF. CDR3 DNA sequence: TGTGCTAGTGGTTTGGGGAACACCATATATTTT.

The chain joins TRBV9 to TRBJ1-3; the D gene is possibly TRBD1 (5 bases). CDR1 is SGDLS, CDR2 YYNGEE, per germline. The CDR3 length is 15 residues. Between the trimmed V and J ends, which lost 4 bases and 0 bases, there was a span of 11 bases. The chain's CDR3 is CASSLLDSSGNTIYF. The DNA for the CDR3 is TGTGCCAGCAGCCTCCTCGACAGCTCTGGAAACACCATATATTTT.

This clonotype was seen many times. This chain connects TRBV20-1 to TRBJ1-6; 7 bases align to TRBD1. CDR3 length: 13 residues. V lost 4 bases and J lost 10; bases outside the gene matches: 7. From germline, CDR1 is DFQATT and CDR2 SNEGSKA (reference sequence). The CDR3 sequence is CSATTGFGSPLHF. For the CDR3, the DNA is TGCAGTGCTACGACAGGGTTCGGCTCACCCCTCCACTTT.